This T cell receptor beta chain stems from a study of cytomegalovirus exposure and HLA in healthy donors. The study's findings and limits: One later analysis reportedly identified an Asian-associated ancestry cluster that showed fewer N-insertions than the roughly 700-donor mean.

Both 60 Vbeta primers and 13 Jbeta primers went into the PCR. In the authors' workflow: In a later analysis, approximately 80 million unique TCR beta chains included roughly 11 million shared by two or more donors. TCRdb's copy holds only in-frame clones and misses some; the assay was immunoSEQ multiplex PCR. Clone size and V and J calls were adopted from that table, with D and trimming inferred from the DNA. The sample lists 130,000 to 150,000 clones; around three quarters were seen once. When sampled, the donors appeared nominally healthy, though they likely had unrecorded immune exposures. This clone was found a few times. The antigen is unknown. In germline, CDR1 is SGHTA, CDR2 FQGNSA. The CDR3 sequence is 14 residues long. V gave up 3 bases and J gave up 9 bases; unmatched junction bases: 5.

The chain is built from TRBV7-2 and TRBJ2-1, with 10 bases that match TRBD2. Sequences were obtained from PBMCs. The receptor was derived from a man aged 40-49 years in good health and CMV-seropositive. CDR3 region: CASSFLAGDVEQFF. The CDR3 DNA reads TGTGCCAGCAGCTTTCTAGCGGGAGATGTTGAGCAGTTCTTC.